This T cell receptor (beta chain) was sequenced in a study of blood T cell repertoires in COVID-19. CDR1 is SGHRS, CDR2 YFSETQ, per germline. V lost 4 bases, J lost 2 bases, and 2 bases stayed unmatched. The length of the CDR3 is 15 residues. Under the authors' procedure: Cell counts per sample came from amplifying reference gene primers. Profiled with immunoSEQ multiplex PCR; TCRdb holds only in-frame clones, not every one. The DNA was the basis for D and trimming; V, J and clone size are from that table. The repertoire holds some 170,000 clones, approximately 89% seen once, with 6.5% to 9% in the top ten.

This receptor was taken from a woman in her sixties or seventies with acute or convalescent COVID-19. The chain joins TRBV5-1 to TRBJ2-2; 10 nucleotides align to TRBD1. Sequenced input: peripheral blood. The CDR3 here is CASSRDRGNTGELFF. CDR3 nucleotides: TGCGCCAGCAGCCGGGACAGGGGCAACACCGGGGAGCTGTTTTTT.